The sequence of this TCR beta chain was determined in a study of shared clonotypes between healthy human individuals. Study context: CD4 naive cells filled three plates per donor, CD4 memory three, CD8 naive two and CD8 memory one.

The germline CDR1 and CDR2 sequences are SGHTA and FQGNSA. The CDR3 totals 12 residues. The V gene end was trimmed by 7 bases and the J gene end by 7 bases; junction bases not matched to a gene: 3. Study outcomes and limitations: Larger estimated richness was generally seen in naive subsets than in memory subsets.

A word on this clone: Its antigen is not known.

On sorted subsets, replicate PCRs used approximately 200 ng DNA, or about 33,000 T cell genomes. Generated by immunoSEQ multiplex PCR, the TCRdb table keeps only in-frame clones and is missing some. This table holds more than 550,000 clones, less than 95% found once. This receptor was identified in a man younger than 35 in good health. Some clones in this sample may be carry-over from other donors' samples. V gene TRBV7-2 combines with J gene TRBJ2-1; 8 bases are a match to TRBD2. The sample comprised memory CD8+ T cells from PBMCs. Stated subset: CD45RO+ cells pooled with CCR7-negative TemRA cells. The CDR3 sequence: CASTPGGNEQFF. Here the CDR3 DNA reads TGTGCCAGCACGCCGGGGGGGAATGAGCAGTTCTTC.